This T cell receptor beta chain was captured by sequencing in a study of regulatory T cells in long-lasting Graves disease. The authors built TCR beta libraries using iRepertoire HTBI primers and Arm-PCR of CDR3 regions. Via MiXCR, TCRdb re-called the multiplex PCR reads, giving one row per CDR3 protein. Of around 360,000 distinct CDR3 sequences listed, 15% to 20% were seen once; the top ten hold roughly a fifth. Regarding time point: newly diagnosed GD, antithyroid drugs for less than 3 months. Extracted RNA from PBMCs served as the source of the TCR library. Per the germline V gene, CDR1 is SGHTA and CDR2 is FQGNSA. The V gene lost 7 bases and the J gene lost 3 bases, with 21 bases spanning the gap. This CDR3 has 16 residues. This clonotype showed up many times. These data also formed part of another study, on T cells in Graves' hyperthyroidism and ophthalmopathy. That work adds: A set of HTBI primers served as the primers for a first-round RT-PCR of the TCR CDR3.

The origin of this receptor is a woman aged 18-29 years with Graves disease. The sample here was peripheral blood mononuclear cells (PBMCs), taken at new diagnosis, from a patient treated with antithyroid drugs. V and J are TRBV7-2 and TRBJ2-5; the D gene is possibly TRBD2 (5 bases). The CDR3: CASTMDREHPEETQYF. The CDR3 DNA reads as TGTGCCAGCACCATGGATAGGGAGCACCCGGAAGAGACCCAGTACTTC.